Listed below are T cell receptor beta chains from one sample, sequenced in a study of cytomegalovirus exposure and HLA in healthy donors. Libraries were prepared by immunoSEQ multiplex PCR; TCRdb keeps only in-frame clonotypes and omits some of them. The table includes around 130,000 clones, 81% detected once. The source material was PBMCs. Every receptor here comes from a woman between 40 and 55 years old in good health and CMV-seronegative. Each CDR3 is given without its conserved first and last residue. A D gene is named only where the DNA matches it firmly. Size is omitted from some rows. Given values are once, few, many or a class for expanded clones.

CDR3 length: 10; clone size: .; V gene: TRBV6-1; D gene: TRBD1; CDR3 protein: ASTDRYNEQF
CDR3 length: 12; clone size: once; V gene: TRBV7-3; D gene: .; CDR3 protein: ASSLQGNTGELF
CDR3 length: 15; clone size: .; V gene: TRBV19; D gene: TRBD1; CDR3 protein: ASSIIGTGRSTDTQY
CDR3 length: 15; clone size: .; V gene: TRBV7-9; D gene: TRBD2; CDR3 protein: ASSLELAGANTGELF
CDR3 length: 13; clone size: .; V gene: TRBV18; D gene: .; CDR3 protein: ASSPPGGAADTQY
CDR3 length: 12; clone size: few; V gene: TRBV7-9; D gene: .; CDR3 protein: ASSRRTANTEAF
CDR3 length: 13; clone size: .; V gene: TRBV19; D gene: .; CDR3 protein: ASSWSVGVNTEAF
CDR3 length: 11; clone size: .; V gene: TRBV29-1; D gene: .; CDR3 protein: SVERTGTGELF
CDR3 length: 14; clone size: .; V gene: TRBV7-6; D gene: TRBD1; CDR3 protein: ASSPLGGGAGYGYT
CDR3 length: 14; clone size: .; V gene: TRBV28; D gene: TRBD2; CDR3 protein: ASSFYLAGEADTQY
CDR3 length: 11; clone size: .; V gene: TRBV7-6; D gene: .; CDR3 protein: ASSFDEDFEQY
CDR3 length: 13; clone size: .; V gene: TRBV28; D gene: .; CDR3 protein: ASSPTGEAPGELF
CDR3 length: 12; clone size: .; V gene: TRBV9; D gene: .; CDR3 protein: ASSVGTMAEKLF
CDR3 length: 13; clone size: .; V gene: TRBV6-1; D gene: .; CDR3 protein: ASSTETLVNSPLH